This T cell receptor beta chain was documented in a study of T cells expressing NK-cell markers. Study context: In sorted CD3+CD56+NKG2C+, CD3+CD56+NKG2C- and CD3+CD56-NKG2C+ T cells, TCR beta repertoires were obtained. Study-wide results and caveats: It was still unclear whether expanded NKG2C+ T cell clones were HCMV specific.

As for this clonotype: Its antigen is not known.

Reprocessing the 5' RACE reads, TCRdb reports a single entry for every CDR3 protein and omits DNA. The listing records roughly 390,000 distinct CDR3 sequences. The CDR3 contains 13 residues. The V call is TRBV12-3 or TRBV12-4, the J call TRBJ2-4; TCRdb proposes TRBD1, but this gene call is untestable without DNA. The clonotype originates from a woman aged 45-59 years in good health. Sequencing was done on a sample of blood T cells: a sorted CD56 or NKG2C T cell subset, CD4+ or CD8+ T cells, or bulk PBMC T cells (not recorded which). The CDR3 region is CASCTGLRNIQYF.